This section outlines one T cell receptor (beta chain) sequence together with its context. Primers for the PCR totalled 60 Vbeta and 13 Jbeta. Produced via immunoSEQ multiplex PCR; TCRdb's table is partial and in-frame only. The sample lists around 150,000 clones; approximately 86% were seen once. The junction had 8 bases not matched to a gene; V was cut back by 4 bases and J by 1 base. The CDR3 is 16 amino acids. CDR1 is SGHNT and CDR2 is YYREEE in the germline V gene (reference sequence). The source of the sample is a study of cytomegalovirus exposure and HLA in healthy donors. The sample comprised PBMCs. The V and J genes are TRBV5-4 and TRBJ2-3, with 8 bases aligning to TRBD1. This TCR derives from a woman aged 18-30 years in good health and CMV-seronegative. The CDR3 protein is CASSTGTGFGTDTQYF. The CDR3 DNA sequence: TGTGCCAGCAGCACCGGGACAGGTTTCGGCACAGATACGCAGTATTTT.